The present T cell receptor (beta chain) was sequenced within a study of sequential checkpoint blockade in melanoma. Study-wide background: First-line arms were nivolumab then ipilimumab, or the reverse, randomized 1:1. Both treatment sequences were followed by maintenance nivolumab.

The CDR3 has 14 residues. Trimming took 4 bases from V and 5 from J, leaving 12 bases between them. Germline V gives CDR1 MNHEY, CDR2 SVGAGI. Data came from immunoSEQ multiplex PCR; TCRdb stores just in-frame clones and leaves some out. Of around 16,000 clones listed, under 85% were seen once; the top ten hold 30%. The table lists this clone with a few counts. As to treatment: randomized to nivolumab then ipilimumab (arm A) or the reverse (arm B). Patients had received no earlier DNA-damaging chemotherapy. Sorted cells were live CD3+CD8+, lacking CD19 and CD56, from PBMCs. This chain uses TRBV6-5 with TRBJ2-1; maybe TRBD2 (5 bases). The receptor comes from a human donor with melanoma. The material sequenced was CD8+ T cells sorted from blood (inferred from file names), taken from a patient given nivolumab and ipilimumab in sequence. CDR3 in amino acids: CASSSRGTNNEQFF. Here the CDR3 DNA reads TGTGCCAGCAGTTCCCGGGGTACCAACAATGAGCAGTTCTTC.